Presented here are 27 T cell receptor beta chains from one specimen sequenced in a study of shared clonotypes between healthy human individuals. Positively selected for CCR7, the CD45RO-negative cells used as naive CD8 cells excluded terminally differentiated effector memory CD45RA+ cells. Generated by immunoSEQ multiplex PCR, the TCRdb table keeps only in-frame clones and is missing some. The table includes fewer than 1 million clones, approximately 97% detected once. The sequencing input was naive CD8+ T cells sorted from blood. The source of these receptors is a man aged 25-40 years in good health.

This clone has just one count. The chain recombines TRBV28 with TRBJ2-1, with D tentatively TRBD2 (5 bases). There are 14 residues in the CDR3. V was trimmed by 2 bases and J by 6 bases, leaving 11 bases between them. Germline V gives CDR1 MDHEN, CDR2 SYDVKM. The CDR3 spells CASSLLGGLNEQFF. Written as DNA, the CDR3 is TGTGCCAGCAGTTTACTCGGAGGCCTCAATGAGCAGTTCTTC.

The genes are TRBV11-2 and TRBJ2-7; 11 bases line up with TRBD2. Germline lookup yields CDR1 SGHAT and CDR2 FQNNGV. Trimming took 5 bases from V and 0 from J; bases not matched to a gene: 15. The CDR3 length is 19 residues. CDR3 amino acids: CASSQPGRLAGFVSYEQYF. The CDR3 region has the DNA TGTGCCAGCAGCCAGCCCGGGCGACTAGCGGGGTTTGTCTCCTACGAGCAGTACTTC.

This clone was recorded once. The V gene is TRBV29-1, the J gene TRBJ2-7, with 13 bases lining up with TRBD2. CDR1 and CDR2 from the germline V gene are SQVTM and ANQGSEA. V shed 3 bases and J 6 bases; nucleotides not matched to a gene: 2. The CDR3 runs 13 residues. DNA of the CDR3: TGCAGCGTTGAGGGACTAGCGGGATCCGAGCAGTACTTC. Translated: CSVEGLAGSEQYF.

The J gene is TRBJ2-7, the V gene TRBV7-8, with 9 bases matching TRBD2. Trimming took 1 base from V and 5 from J; bases not matched to a gene: 6. Germline V gene data show CDR1 as SGHVS and CDR2 as FQNEAQ. CDR3 size: 15 residues. In nucleotides, the CDR3 is TGTGCCAGCAGCTTAGGTAGCGGGAGAGCCCACGAGCAGTACTTC. Protein sequence: CASSLGSGRAHEQYF.

On this clone: At the DNA level, this CDR3 is encoded by other sequences in the same sample as well. The chain combines TRBV7-9 with TRBJ2-7; 8 nucleotides align to TRBD2. V lost 1 base, J lost 1 base, and 3 bases stayed unmatched. This CDR3 contains 15 residues. The V gene's germline CDR1 is SEHNR and CDR2 FQNEAQ (reference sequence). CDR3 nucleotide sequence: TGTGCCAGCAGCTTAGTAGGGACTAGTTCCTACGAGCAGTACTTC. It encodes CASSLVGTSSYEQYF. Variable domain in full (rest from reference TRBV7-9 and TRBJ2-7): DTGVSQNPRHKITKRGQNVTFRCDPISEHNRLYWYRQTLGQGPEFLTYFQNEAQLEKSRLLSDRFSAERPKGSFSTLEIQRTEQGDSAMYLCASSLVGTSSYEQYFGPGTRLTVT.

This chain connects TRBV28 to TRBJ2-1, with TRBD1 matching over 8 bases. The V gene's germline CDR1 is MDHEN and CDR2 SYDVKM. The CDR3 is 16 residues long. The trim removed 1 base at V and 2 bases at J, leaving 4 bases unmatched. As DNA, the CDR3 is TGTGCCAGCAGTTTATCAGGGGGCGGTCCCTACAATGAGCAGTTCTTC. This encodes CASSLSGGGPYNEQFF.

Comment on this clone: Mismatch with germline at one junction end may stem from a read error. This chain links TRBV27 with TRBJ1-2; unclear D gene. The CDR3 is 18 residues long. Germline V gives CDR1 MNHEY, CDR2 SMNVEV (reference sequence). The CDR3 spells CASSLYPPRAYSYYGYTF. The CDR3 region has the DNA TGTGCCAGCAGTTTATACCCCCCAAGGGCGTATTCCTACTACGGCTACACCTTC.

The chain uses TRBV25-1 and TRBJ2-3; TRBD2 is a possible D gene (5 bases). The germline gives CDR1 MGHDK, CDR2 SYGVNS. CDR3 size: 16 residues. Trimming removed 0 bases from V and 4 bases from J, with 14 bases in between. The CDR3 region has the DNA TGTGCCAGCAGTGAATACGGCCTTGAGGGATCAGATACGCAGTATTTT. This encodes CASSEYGLEGSDTQYF.

The chain uses TRBV28 and TRBJ2-5; D may be TRBD2 (5 bases). Germline CDR1 and CDR2: MDHEN and SYDVKM. The germline V and J ends were trimmed by 7 bases and 5 bases, with 11 bases remaining between them. CDR3 length: 12 residues. For the CDR3, the DNA is TGTGCCAGCAAGGGAGCTGAGGAGACCCAGTACTTC. The encoded protein is CASKGAEETQYF.

This chain links TRBV7-9 with TRBJ2-3; 9 bases map to TRBD2. The germline V gene has CDR1 SEHNR and CDR2 FQNEAQ (reference sequence). This CDR3 has 16 residues. With 5 bases clipped from V and 6 bases from J, the junction kept 12 bases outside the gene matches. The chain's CDR3 is CASSPGSSGRGDTQYF. CDR3 sequence (DNA): TGTGCCAGCAGCCCAGGGAGTAGCGGGAGAGGGGATACGCAGTATTTT.

The chain employs TRBV5-4 and TRBJ2-5; 8 bases fit TRBD1. The CDR3 consists of 14 residues. The junction had 13 bases not matched to a gene; V was cut back by 5 bases and J by 10 bases. Germline CDR1 and CDR2: SGHNT and YYREEE (reference sequence). The CDR3 sequence is CASRNRGALEDQYF. In nucleotides, the CDR3 is TGTGCCAGCAGAAACAGGGGGGCGTTAGAGGACCAGTACTTC.

A single count supports this clone. The chain uses TRBV7-3 and TRBJ2-7; D gene uncertain. Per the germline V gene, CDR1 is SGHTA and CDR2 is FQGTGA. CDR3 length equals 13 residues. Trimming took 1 base from V and 6 from J, leaving 10 bases between them. CDR3 DNA sequence: TGTGCCAGCAGCTTAAGTGGCGGTACCGAGCAGTACTTC. Protein product: CASSLSGGTEQYF. Looking up the rest from reference TRBV7-3 and TRBJ2-7 gives the full variable domain: GAGVSQTPSNKVTEKGKYVELRCDPISGHTALYWYRQSLGQGPEFLIYFQGTGAADDSGLPNDRFFAVRPEGSVSTLKIQRTERGDSAVYLCASSLSGGTEQYFGPGTRLTVT.

The chain has TRBV7-9 and TRBJ2-7; 11 nucleotides match TRBD2. CDR1 and CDR2 (germline): SEHNR, FQNEAQ (reference sequence). With 5 bases clipped from V and 3 bases from J, the junction kept 12 bases outside the gene matches. The CDR3 extends over 17 amino acids. This CDR3 reads CASSPRVAGGPGYEQYF. CDR3 sequence (DNA): TGTGCCAGCAGCCCCCGAGTAGCGGGAGGGCCTGGCTACGAGCAGTACTTC.

The genes are TRBV7-3 and TRBJ2-7; no firm D call. The CDR3 contains 12 residues. Germline V CDR1 and CDR2: SGHTA, FQGTGA. Trimming removed 2 bases from V and 7 bases from J, with 9 bases in between. The CDR3 DNA follows: TGTGCCAGCAGCTTAGGTTCGGAGGAGCAGTACTTC. It is translated as CASSLGSEEQYF.

The rearrangement joins TRBV5-6 to TRBJ2-2, with TRBD2 matching over 12 bases. The CDR3 has 19 residues. Trimming took 4 bases from V and 6 from J; bases not matched to a gene: 16. Germline CDR1 SGHDT, CDR2 YYEEEE. CDR3 protein: CASSQGLAGYKHDAGELFF. In DNA form, the CDR3 reads TGTGCCAGCAGCCAAGGACTAGCGGGATATAAACACGACGCCGGGGAGCTGTTTTTT.

J is TRBJ2-7 and V is TRBV7-9; tentatively, D is TRBD1 or TRBD2 (6 bases each). Per the germline V gene, CDR1 is SEHNR and CDR2 is FQNEAQ (reference sequence). This CDR3 region has 15 residues. Trimming cost V 5 bases and J 3 bases, with 17 bases left between them. The CDR3 loop reads CASSIAGGGLYEQYF. Written as DNA, the CDR3 is TGTGCCAGCAGCATCGCAGGTGGGGGGCTCTACGAGCAGTACTTC.

The chain links TRBV11-2 to TRBJ2-7; TRBD1 aligns across 9 bases. J lost 5 bases, V lost 5 bases, and 10 bases had no gene match. CDR1 SGHAT and CDR2 FQNNGV come from the germline V gene. The CDR3 covers 15 residues. The CDR3 bases are TGTGCCAGCAGCCAGGCCGGGACAGGGCCCCACGAGCAGTACTTC. This encodes CASSQAGTGPHEQYF.

The chain employs TRBV15 and TRBJ2-2, with 8 bases aligning to TRBD1. CDR3 size: 15 residues. Germline values: CDR1 LNHNV, CDR2 YYDKDF (reference sequence). With 4 bases clipped from V and 5 bases from J, the junction kept 6 bases outside the gene matches. CDR3 in DNA: TGTGCCACCAGCACAGACAGGGGACATACCGGGGAGCTGTTTTTT. Its translation is CATSTDRGHTGELFF. The full variable domain, its missing parts supplied by reference TRBV15 and TRBJ2-2, is DAMVIQNPRYQVTQFGKPVTLSCSQTLNHNVMYWYQQKSSQAPKLLFHYYDKDFNNEADTPDNFQSRRPNTSFCFLDIRSPGLGDTAMYLCATSTDRGHTGELFFGEGSRLTVL.

The gene calls are TRBV11-2 and TRBJ1-2; a possible D gene is TRBD1 (6 bases). Germline assignment: CDR1 SGHAT and CDR2 FQNNGV. The CDR3 loop spans 14 amino acids. With 3 bases removed from V and 4 bases from J, the gap between germline ends came to 12 bases. For the CDR3, the DNA is TGTGCCAGCAGCTTGGGGGGGCCTGGCTATGGCTACACCTTC. Its translation: CASSLGGPGYGYTF.

The J gene is TRBJ2-7, the V gene TRBV6-5; 12 nucleotides agree with TRBD2. The ends lost 6 bases at V and 4 bases at J; junction bases unmatched: 4. Germline CDR1 and CDR2: MNHEY and SVGAGI. The CDR3 consists of 14 residues. In DNA form, the CDR3 reads TGTGCCAGCAGCTGGACTAGCGGGGCGTACGAGCAGTACTTC. Translating gives CASSWTSGAYEQYF.

V is TRBV7-9 and J is TRBJ2-7, with 7 bases lining up with TRBD2. This CDR3 is 13 amino acids long. Germline assignment: CDR1 SEHNR and CDR2 FQNEAQ (reference sequence). Trimming at V came to 5 bases and at J to 2 bases, leaving 3 bases not matched to a gene. CDR3 sequence (DNA): TGTGCCAGCAGCAATGGGGGGGCCTACGAGCAGTACTTC. This sequence encodes CASSNGGAYEQYF.

The rearrangement links TRBV5-1 to TRBJ2-3; possibly TRBD1 for D (5 bases). V dropped 2 bases and J dropped 2 bases, with 12 bases sitting between them. The CDR3 extends over 15 amino acids. CDR1 is SGHRS, CDR2 YFSETQ, per germline. The CDR3 is CASSFQAGHTDTQYF. CDR3 DNA: TGCGCCAGCAGCTTCCAGGCAGGGCACACAGATACGCAGTATTTT.

The genes are TRBV29-1 and TRBJ1-2; no firm D call. CDR1 is SQVTM and CDR2 is ANQGSEA in the germline V gene. The CDR3 contains 13 residues. Trimming removed 4 bases at V and 1 base at J, with 10 bases between. The CDR3 DNA reads as TGCAGCGTTGGGCAGAAATTTAACTATGGCTACACCTTC. Its protein product is CSVGQKFNYGYTF.

This chain connects TRBV7-9 to TRBJ2-2; D might be TRBD1 (5 bases). Germline V lookup: CDR1 SEHNR, CDR2 FQNEAQ (reference sequence). The V end lost 5 bases, the J end lost 2 bases, and 21 bases lay between the germline ends. CDR3 length: 18 residues. The CDR3 protein is CASSPAPGRAKNTGELFF. CDR3 DNA: TGTGCCAGCAGCCCCGCGCCGGGCAGGGCGAAAAACACCGGGGAGCTGTTTTTT.

The chain links TRBV5-1 to TRBJ2-5; D tentatively fits TRBD1 or TRBD2 (6 bases each). The V and J ends lost 3 bases and 0 bases respectively, with 15 bases between them. This CDR3 spans 16 amino acids. CDR1 and CDR2 from the germline V gene are SGHRS and YFSETQ. The CDR3 reads CASSWDEGEDQETQYF. The CDR3 DNA reads TGCGCCAGCAGCTGGGACGAGGGGGAGGACCAAGAGACCCAGTACTTC. Complete variable domain (other parts from reference TRBV5-1 and TRBJ2-5): KAGVTQTPRYLIKTRGQQVTLSCSPISGHRSVSWYQQTPGQGLQFLFEYFSETQRNKGNFPGRFSGRQFSNSRSEMNVSTLELGDSALYLCASSWDEGEDQETQYFGPGTRLLVL.

The rearrangement links TRBV29-1 to TRBJ2-7; tentatively, D is TRBD1 (5 bases). Between the trimmed V and J ends, which lost 5 bases and 3 bases, there was a span of 11 bases. Germline lookup yields CDR1 SQVTM and CDR2 ANQGSEA. This CDR3 has 12 amino acids. CDR3 amino acids: CSVLSQGYEQYF. The CDR3 coding sequence is TGCAGCGTTTTAAGCCAGGGCTACGAGCAGTACTTC.

V usage is TRBV28 and J usage is TRBJ1-1, with no clear D. CDR1 MDHEN and CDR2 SYDVKM come from the germline V gene. Deletions cut 6 bases from V and 3 bases from J, with 20 bases between. CDR3 size: 16 residues. The CDR3 here is CASRTTAFGDYTEAFF. In DNA form, the CDR3 reads TGTGCCAGCAGGACAACAGCGTTCGGAGATTACACTGAAGCTTTCTTT.